This is a list of T cell receptor beta chains from one sample in a study of blood T cell repertoires in COVID-19. Some clones are missing from TCRdb's copy, which holds only in-frame ones; the method was immunoSEQ multiplex PCR. The table records some 70,000 clones, around nine tenths of them present only once. The sequencing sample was made of peripheral blood. The origin of the receptors is a man aged 45 to 65 with active COVID-19. The conserved cysteine and the conserved F or W are not part of the CDR3 here.

V	J	length	CDR3
TRBV28	TRBJ2-7	14	ASSSGRTGSAYEQY
TRBV7-2	TRBJ1-4	12	ASSLGVSNEKLF
TRBV5-8	TRBJ1-3	12	ASSLESSGNTIY
TRBV3-1/TRBV3-2	TRBJ2-5	12	ASSHHRVPETQY
TRBV18	TRBJ2-3	13	ASSPRDGGPATQY
TRBV9	TRBJ2-5	12	ASSPPEGGSTQY
TRBV24-1	TRBJ2-3	13	ATSDIRRGTDTQY
TRBV20-1	TRBJ1-2	10	SASGQEVGYT
TRBV6-6	TRBJ2-5	14	ASSYSFVGQQETQY
TRBV5-4	TRBJ2-1	13	ASRAARHQGNEQF
TRBV5-1	TRBJ2-7	14	ASSLESRGPYYEQY
TRBV19	TRBJ2-5	12	ASSIAGNQETQY
TRBV6-2/TRBV6-3	TRBJ2-7	11	ASSPSGTYEQY
TRBV5-5	TRBJ2-7	14	ASSLAGSRGVYEQY
TRBV5-1	TRBJ1-2	14	ASSLSSQGYPYGYT
TRBV21-1	TRBJ1-1	14	ASKAPGSILNTEAF
TRBV28	TRBJ1-1	9	ATERGTEAF
TRBV7-2	TRBJ1-1	11	ASSLFMNTEAF
TRBV7-9	TRBJ2-3	13	ASSPGTGISDTQY
TRBV28	TRBJ2-7	12	ASSSLSRRYEQY
TRBV6-5	TRBJ1-4	12	ASSPGQENEKLF
TRBV19	TRBJ1-5	12	ASSPGQSNQPQH
TRBV9	TRBJ2-3	13	ASSVDSGEGDTQY
TRBV10-3	TRBJ1-1	11	AISEAGGTEAF
TRBV30	TRBJ2-7	12	AWSGGYRSYEQY
TRBV18	TRBJ1-6	16	ASSPIRAGGMNNSPLH
TRBV6-2/TRBV6-3	TRBJ1-5	13	ASSRRGTSNQPQH
TRBV7-6	TRBJ1-2	11	ASSPTGNYGYT
TRBV13	TRBJ1-5	16	ASSLRTTGEGSNQPQH
TRBV5-4	TRBJ2-5	11	ASSYGQGETQY
TRBV28	TRBJ1-1	10	ASSLAQGRAF
TRBV28	TRBJ2-1	12	ASRRGGAYNEQF
TRBV3-1/TRBV3-2	TRBJ1-2	12	ASSQGQGQDGYT
TRBV7-9	TRBJ2-1	14	ASSSTIQTYLNEQF
TRBV27	TRBJ2-5	15	ASSARDRGKRAETQY
TRBV19	TRBJ1-5	15	ASSIDVVVGGDQPQH
TRBV28	TRBJ2-2	12	ASSIAGSAGELF
TRBV27	TRBJ2-3	13	ASSLVGVLTDTQY
TRBV28	TRBJ1-5	10	AGGTDYQPQH
TRBV7-2	TRBJ1-5	12	VNRVLGSNQPQH
TRBV4-3	TRBJ1-4	15	ASSQDHSAGGNEKLF
TRBV5-6	TRBJ2-5	13	ASSLRKQNQETQY
TRBV18	TRBJ2-7	16	ASSPVSSGGPGRYEQY
TRBV6-4	TRBJ2-7	13	ASSPGQGGFNEQY
TRBV9	TRBJ2-2	14	ASSPQGTMMTGELF
TRBV30	TRBJ2-7	12	AWRRLAGLYEQY
TRBV10-1	TRBJ2-7	12	ASSESTGFGEQY
TRBV7-9	TRBJ2-2	15	ASSLHTGVPNTGELF